The 29 T cell receptor beta chains below were found in one sample sequenced in a study of blood T cell repertoires in COVID-19. Assay: immunoSEQ multiplex PCR; the TCRdb copy retains only in-frame clones and omits some. The repertoire holds 45,000 to 65,000 clones, with around 87% as singletons. Specimen: peripheral blood. These receptors all come from a human donor with acute or convalescent COVID-19. The donor label of this sample is uncertain.

The chain carries TRBV19 and TRBJ1-6; D is unclear. Germline V CDR1 and CDR2: LNHDA, SQIVND (reference sequence). This CDR3 comprises 15 residues. V lost 6 bases and J 0 bases, leaving 9 bases between the germline ends. The CDR3 region has the DNA TGTGCCAGTAGACAAGAAAGCTCCTATAATTCACCCCTCCACTTT. It yields the protein CASRQESSYNSPLHF.

The chain uses TRBV19 and TRBJ1-3; unclear D gene. With 5 bases removed from V and 0 bases from J, the gap between germline ends came to 11 bases. Germline CDR1 is LNHDA and CDR2 is SQIVND (reference sequence). The CDR3 contains 15 residues. In DNA, the CDR3 is TGTGCCAGTAGTCGAGAGGATAACTCTGGAAACACCATATATTTT. Its protein product is CASSREDNSGNTIYF.

The chain recombines TRBV18 with TRBJ1-6; no definite D call. The CDR3 length is 15 residues. The germline gives CDR1 KGHSH, CDR2 LQKENI. V was clipped by 2 bases and J by 7 bases, with 12 bases between them. CDR3 amino acids: CASSPWRGRNSPLHF. The CDR3 region has the DNA TGTGCCAGCTCACCATGGCGGGGAAGGAATTCACCCCTCCACTTT. Using reference TRBV18 and TRBJ1-6 for the parts outside the CDR3, the full variable domain is NAGVMQNPRHLVRRRGQEARLRCSPMKGHSHVYWYRQLPEEGLKFMVYLQKENIIDESGMPKERFSAEFPKEGPSILRIQQVVRGDSAAYFCASSPWRGRNSPLHFGNGTRLTVT.

This clone was counted between two and nine times. CDR3 in DNA: TGTGCCACCAGTGGAAAAGGGGAAGGCAATCAGCCCCAGCATTTT. This translates into CATSGKGEGNQPQHF. The chain recombines TRBV24-1 with TRBJ1-5, with a possible D match to TRBD1 (5 bases). This CDR3 is built from 15 residues. The germline CDR1 and CDR2 sequences are KGHDR and SFDVKD. Trimming cost V 5 bases and J 2 bases, with 12 bases left between them.

V and J are TRBV7-3 and TRBJ2-1; 11 bases agree with TRBD2. The CDR3 has 15 amino acids. After removal of 5 bases from V and 7 bases from J, the junction contained 7 bases not matched to a gene. Germline V gives CDR1 SGHTA, CDR2 FQGTGA. CDR3 sequence (DNA): TGTGCCAGCAGCATTCTAGCGGGAGGAATAAATGAGCAGTTCTTC. Translating gives CASSILAGGINEQFF.

This clone was seen once. The V and J genes are TRBV18 and TRBJ2-1, with a weak D call TRBD1 (5 bases). The CDR3 is 12 residues long. Germline V CDR1 and CDR2: KGHSH, LQKENI. V gave up 3 bases and J gave up 7 bases, with 7 bases separating them. The CDR3 region is CASSPDRNEQFF. The CDR3 region has the DNA TGTGCCAGCTCACCTGACAGAAATGAGCAGTTCTTC.

V and J are TRBV7-9 and TRBJ2-5, with TRBD1 identical over 10 bases. The CDR3 sequence is 16 residues long. Germline V CDR1 and CDR2: SEHNR, FQNEAQ (reference sequence). V shed 2 bases and J 5 bases; nucleotides not matched to a gene: 8. CDR3 bases: TGTGCCAGCAGCTTACGGGGGACAGGGGAAGGGGAGACCCAGTACTTC. Residues: CASSLRGTGEGETQYF.

This clone occurred once. The gene calls are TRBV3-1 (or the pseudogene TRBV3-2) and TRBJ2-3, with 10 bases fitting TRBD2. The length of the CDR3 is 16 residues. With 4 bases clipped from V and 1 base from J, the junction kept 5 bases outside the gene matches. From germline, CDR1 is LGHDT and CDR2 YNNKEL (reference sequence). CDR3: CASSPLGTSGTDTQYF. CDR3 coding DNA: TGTGCCAGCAGCCCACTCGGGACTAGCGGCACAGATACGCAGTATTTT.

This clone showed up just once. This chain links TRBV5-8 with TRBJ1-2; tentative D call: TRBD1 (5 bases). Germline values: CDR1 SGHTS, CDR2 YDEGEE. V dropped 1 base and J dropped 8 bases, with 12 bases sitting between them. This CDR3 comprises 13 residues. The CDR3 sequence: CASSLRGAQGYTF. CDR3 in DNA: TGTGCCAGCAGCTTGCGTGGGGCTCAGGGCTACACCTTC.

This chain links TRBV19 with TRBJ1-5, with D unclear. The V end lost 2 bases, the J end lost 2 bases, and 10 bases lay between the germline ends. CDR1 and CDR2 from the germline V gene are LNHDA and SQIVND (reference sequence). CDR3 length: 15 residues. CDR3 region: CASSISWQGNQPQHF. The CDR3 DNA reads TGTGCCAGTAGTATATCTTGGCAGGGCAATCAGCCCCAGCATTTT.

This clone was found once. The chain joins TRBV19 to TRBJ1-2; 11 bases map to TRBD1. Trimming removed 9 bases from V and 4 bases from J; junction bases left unmatched: 7. Germline V gives CDR1 LNHDA, CDR2 SQIVND (reference sequence). This CDR3 is built from 14 residues. The CDR3 spells CASQTGTGGYGYTF. CDR3 nucleotides: TGTGCCAGCCAGACCGGGACAGGGGGCTATGGCTACACCTTC.

The chain combines TRBV3-1 (or the pseudogene TRBV3-2) with TRBJ2-3, with D possibly TRBD2 on 5 matching bases. Germline V gene sequence: CDR1 LGHDT, CDR2 YNNKEL (reference sequence). The CDR3 contains 17 residues. V lost 4 bases and J 2 bases, leaving 19 bases between the germline ends. The CDR3 DNA sequence: TGTGCCAGCAGCCTCCTGCTGGGATGGGAGACCACAGATACGCAGTATTTT. Translated: CASSLLLGWETTDTQYF.

V usage is TRBV5-1 and J usage is TRBJ2-1, with TRBD2 matching 14 bases. V trimming: 4 bases; J trimming: 3 bases; junction bases outside the gene matches: 6. Germline V gene sequence: CDR1 SGHRS, CDR2 YFSETQ. The CDR3 length is 17 residues. The CDR3 sequence is CASSTGLAGGHYNEQFF. Written as DNA, the CDR3 is TGCGCCAGCAGCACCGGACTAGCGGGAGGACACTACAATGAGCAGTTCTTC.

In nucleotides, the CDR3 is TGTGCCAGCAGTTCCGGACAGGGGGAGACAGATACGCAGTATTTT. It translates to CASSSGQGETDTQYF. The V gene is TRBV28, the J gene TRBJ2-3; 10 nucleotides agree with TRBD1. Germline V CDR1 and CDR2: MDHEN, SYDVKM. Unmatched junction bases numbered 4, after V lost 4 bases and J lost 3 bases. The CDR3 length is 15 residues.

J is TRBJ2-3 and V is TRBV4-1, with 10 bases lining up with TRBD2. CDR3 length equals 16 residues. In germline, CDR1 is MGHRA, CDR2 YSYEKL. V gave up 4 bases and J gave up 4 bases; unmatched junction bases: 8. CDR3 bases: TGCGCCAGCAGCCTTCGAGCGGGAGGGAGGGCAGATACGCAGTATTTT. The encoded protein is CASSLRAGGRADTQYF.

The chain links TRBV18 to TRBJ2-1; a weak D match, TRBD1 (5 bases). Germline CDR1 and CDR2: KGHSH and LQKENI. The CDR3 consists of 13 residues. Deletions cut 2 bases from V and 8 bases from J, with 10 bases between. CDR3 DNA sequence: TGTGCCAGCTCACCATCTCAGGGTTATGAGCAGTTCTTC. As protein: CASSPSQGYEQFF.

The chain has TRBV5-4 and TRBJ2-3, with TRBD2 identical over 7 bases. V was pared by 3 bases and J by 2 bases, with 9 bases of the junction left unmatched. Germline V gene data show CDR1 as SGHNT and CDR2 as YYREEE (reference sequence). There are 16 residues in the CDR3. CDR3 amino acids: CASSSESGAPTDTQYF. The CDR3 bases are TGTGCCAGCAGCTCGGAAAGCGGGGCTCCCACAGATACGCAGTATTTT.

The CDR3 DNA reads as TGTGCCAGCAGCCCGAGCGGCCACGAGCAGTACTTC. The encoded protein is CASSPSGHEQYF. The chain has TRBV9 and TRBJ2-7; the D gene is possibly TRBD2 (5 bases). The CDR3 contains 12 residues. Between the trimmed V and J ends, which lost 4 bases and 5 bases, there was a span of 10 bases. Germline V CDR1 and CDR2: SGDLS, YYNGEE.

The chain employs TRBV19 and TRBJ2-7; the match to TRBD1 covers 7 bases. Germline lookup yields CDR1 LNHDA and CDR2 SQIVND (reference sequence). The CDR3 runs 15 residues. Losses at the gene ends were 3 bases for V and 0 bases for J; bases not matched to a gene: 5. CDR3 residues: CASSISRGSSYEQYF. The CDR3 nucleotides are TGTGCCAGTAGTATTTCCAGGGGGAGCTCCTACGAGCAGTACTTC.

The chain employs TRBV27 and TRBJ2-3; weak D call: TRBD1 (6 bases). V was cut by 1 base and J by 0 bases, with 11 bases left in between. Germline assignment: CDR1 MNHEY and CDR2 SMNVEV (reference sequence). The CDR3 covers 16 residues. The CDR3 loop is CASSLFGGPSTDTQYF. Written as DNA, the CDR3 is TGTGCCAGCAGTTTATTTGGGGGCCCTAGCACAGATACGCAGTATTTT.

The rearrangement links TRBV25-1 to TRBJ2-1; D is unresolved. Germline V CDR1 and CDR2: MGHDK, SYGVNS. The CDR3 runs 16 residues. The V and J ends lost 4 bases and 0 bases respectively, with 13 bases between them. The CDR3 bases are TGTGCCAGCAGTGGGTCCGCAGGCCCCTCCTACAATGAGCAGTTCTTC. Its protein product is CASSGSAGPSYNEQFF.

CDR3 in amino acids: CATSREVTSGGASSYLKNIQYF. As DNA, the CDR3 is TGTGCCACCAGCAGAGAAGTAACTAGCGGGGGGGCCAGTTCCTATCTCAAAAACATTCAGTACTTC. This chain connects TRBV15 to TRBJ2-4; 13 positions match TRBD2. This CDR3 has 22 amino acids. Trimming removed 0 bases from V and 3 bases from J; junction bases left unmatched: 17. Germline V gene data show CDR1 as LNHNV and CDR2 as YYDKDF (reference sequence).

This chain connects TRBV11-2 to TRBJ2-7, with D possibly TRBD2 on 5 matching bases. The CDR3 covers 13 residues. The V gene's germline CDR1 is SGHAT and CDR2 FQNNGV. V lost 4 bases and J lost 3, with 10 bases in between. The CDR3 spells CASSYGLDYEQYV. Here the CDR3 DNA reads TGTGCCAGCAGCTACGGACTTGACTACGAGCAGTACGTC.

The chain combines TRBV5-1 with TRBJ2-7; D is possibly TRBD2 (6 bases). Germline CDR1 reads SGHRS; CDR2 reads YFSETQ. The CDR3 contains 16 residues. V was pared by 4 bases and J by 3 bases, with 20 bases between. The CDR3 nucleotides read TGCGCCAGCAGCCTACGGAGTGCTAGCGCGAGCTACGAGCAGTACTTC. It encodes CASSLRSASASYEQYF. The variable domain in full, completed from reference TRBV5-1 and TRBJ2-7, reads KAGVTQTPRYLIKTRGQQVTLSCSPISGHRSVSWYQQTPGQGLQFLFEYFSETQRNKGNFPGRFSGRQFSNSRSEMNVSTLELGDSALYLCASSLRSASASYEQYFGPGTRLTVT.

The table lists this clone with a few counts. The chain uses TRBV4-2 and TRBJ1-4; TRBD1 matches at 7 bases. CDR1 and CDR2 from the germline V gene are LGHNA and YNFKEQ. V lost 2 bases and J lost 0; bases outside the gene matches: 3. The CDR3 length is 16 residues. CDR3 nucleotides: TGTGCCAGCAGCCAAACTCAGGGGGCAACTAATGAAAAACTGTTTTTT. Translating it yields CASSQTQGATNEKLFF.

The chain joins TRBV3-1 (or the pseudogene TRBV3-2) to TRBJ1-5; no reliable D call. This CDR3 contains 11 residues. CDR1 and CDR2 from the germline V gene are LGHDT and YNNKEL (reference sequence). Deletions cut 1 base from V and 11 bases from J, with 6 bases between. The CDR3 nucleotides are TGTGCCAGCAGCCAAGGCGTAGCCCAGCATTTT. This translates into CASSQGVAQHF.

The rearrangement links TRBV2 to TRBJ2-3; 7 bases fit TRBD2. The CDR3 totals 14 residues. Losses at the gene ends were 9 bases for V and 1 base for J; bases not matched to a gene: 7. Germline V gene data show CDR1 as SNHLY and CDR2 as FYNNEI. The CDR3 reads CARDAAGGTDTQYF. CDR3 in DNA: TGTGCCAGGGACGCTGCGGGGGGCACAGATACGCAGTATTTT. The full variable domain, completed using reference TRBV2 and TRBJ2-3, is EPEVTQTPSHQVTQMGQEVILRCVPISNHLYFYWYRQILGQKVEFLVSFYNNEISEKSEIFDDQFSVERPDGSNFTLKIRSTKLEDSAMYFCARDAAGGTDTQYFGPGTRLTVL.

The gene calls are TRBV10-1 and TRBJ2-5, with 8 nucleotides matching TRBD2. The CDR3 runs 15 residues. V lost 5 bases to trimming and J lost 2 bases; unmatched junction nucleotides: 7. The germline V gene has CDR1 WNHNN and CDR2 SYGVQD (reference sequence). The CDR3 nucleotides are TGCGCCAGCAGTTATAGCGGGGCCCTTCAAGAGACCCAGTACTTC. Its protein product is CASSYSGALQETQYF.

This chain connects TRBV5-6 to TRBJ1-1; D gene unclear. Germline CDR1 reads SGHDT; CDR2 reads YYEEEE. V shed 0 bases and J shed 2 bases, with 5 bases lying between them. This CDR3 region has 13 residues. DNA for the CDR3: TGTGCCAGCAGCTTGGGGCCAAACACTGAAGCTTTCTTT. Protein: CASSLGPNTEAFF. Full variable domain (outside the CDR3, taken from reference TRBV5-6 and TRBJ1-1): DAGVTQSPTHLIKTRGQQVTLRCSPKSGHDTVSWYQQALGQGPQFIFQYYEEEERQRGNFPDRFSGHQFPNYSSELNVNALLLGDSALYLCASSLGPNTEAFFGQGTRLTVV.